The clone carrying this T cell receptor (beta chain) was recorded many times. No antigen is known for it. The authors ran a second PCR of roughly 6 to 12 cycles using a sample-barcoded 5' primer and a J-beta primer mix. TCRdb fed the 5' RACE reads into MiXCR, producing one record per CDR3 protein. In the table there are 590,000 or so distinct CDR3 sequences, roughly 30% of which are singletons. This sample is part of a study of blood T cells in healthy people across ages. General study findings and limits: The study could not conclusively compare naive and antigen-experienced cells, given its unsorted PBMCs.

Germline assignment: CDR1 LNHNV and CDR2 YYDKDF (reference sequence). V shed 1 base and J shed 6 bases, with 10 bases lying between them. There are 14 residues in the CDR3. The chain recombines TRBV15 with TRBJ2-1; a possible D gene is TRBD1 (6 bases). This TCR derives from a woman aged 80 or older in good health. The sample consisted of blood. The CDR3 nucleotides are TGTGCCACCAGCAGAGGGGGGCCCCTCAATGAGCAGTTCTTC. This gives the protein CATSRGGPLNEQFF.